At least ten counts were recorded for the clone carrying this T cell receptor beta chain. Documented time point: patch test 1, 2 weeks after DPC sensitization. The treatment: therapeutic diphenylcyclopropenone sensitization with weekly scalp DPC. TCRdb called the RACE reads again in MiXCR, with one record for every CDR3 protein. This repertoire shows more than 100,000 distinct CDR3 sequences, around 15% found once; its top ten account for 0.8% to 1%. In germline, CDR1 is MNHEY, CDR2 SMNVEV (reference sequence). V shed 3 bases and J shed 6 bases, with 18 bases lying between them. The CDR3 loop spans 15 amino acids. This sample stems from a study of human T cells and chemical hapten exposure.

The sample was whole blood, taken in connection with sensitization to the hapten diphenylcyclopropenone (DPC). The J gene is TRBJ2-7, the V gene TRBV27; the D call may be TRBD1 or TRBD2 (6 bases each). The source of this sequence is a man aged 18 to 29 with alopecia areata. Some clones in this sample may be carry-over from other donors' samples. The CDR3 spells CASSLEGPGRGEQYV. Written as DNA, the CDR3 is TGTGCCAGCAGTTTGGAGGGCCCCGGCAGGGGCGAGCAGTACGTC.